This passage covers 32 T cell receptor beta chains from one sample sequenced in a study of shared clonotypes between healthy human individuals (dated by TCRdb to between 2020 and 2021). The protocol used for the library was the immunoSEQ multiplex PCR assay. TCRdb limited this immuneACCESS table to in-frame rearrangements with V and J called. A share of clones is missing; checked studies link under half to unresolved V genes, and the rest is unexplained. The sample table records a few million clones; 85% to 95% of these occur just once. Around 0.35% of the sample goes to the ten largest clones. Sequencing was done on a sample of naive CD4+ T cells from PBMCs. Taken with the paper, the label for cell subset or site translates to: CD45RA+ positively selected. These receptors originate from a man between 18 and 35 years old in good health. Some clones in this sample may be carry-over from other donors' samples.

The rearrangement uses TRBV19 and TRBJ2-7; 7 bases are shared with TRBD2. The J segment lost 2 bases and the V segment lost 3 bases, leaving 7 bases of the junction unmatched. CDR3 length: 15 amino acids. Germline V lookup: CDR1 LNHDA, CDR2 SQIVND (reference sequence). CDR3 amino acids: CASSISASGAYEQYF. The CDR3 DNA sequence: TGTGCCAGTAGTATCTCGGCTAGCGGAGCCTACGAGCAGTACTTC.

J is TRBJ1-2 and V is TRBV30; the D gene is possibly TRBD1 (6 bases). V gave up 0 bases and J gave up 13 bases, with 12 bases separating them. The CDR3 is made up of 11 amino acids. Germline V CDR1 and CDR2: GTSNPN, SVGIG (reference sequence). CDR3 residues: CAWSVLRGITF. The CDR3 DNA sequence: TGTGCCTGGAGTGTCCTAAGGGGGATCACCTTC. The full variable domain, completed using reference TRBV30 and TRBJ1-2, is SQTIHQWPATLVQPVGSPLSLECTVEGTSNPNLYWYRQAAGRGLQLLFYSVGIGQISSEVPQNLSASRPQDRQFILSSKKLLLSDSGFYLCAWSVLRGITFGSGTRLTVV.

CDR3 in DNA: TGTGCCAGCAGCTTAGCCCCCGGGACAGGATCTGGAAACACCATATATTTT. Amino acids: CASSLAPGTGSGNTIYF. The chain carries TRBV7-8 and TRBJ1-3; 8 nucleotides agree with TRBD1. Germline values: CDR1 SGHVS, CDR2 FQNEAQ. The J segment lost 1 base and the V segment lost 0 bases, leaving 5 bases of the junction unmatched. The CDR3 is made up of 17 amino acids.

The chain has TRBV5-1 and TRBJ2-7; 8 bases fit TRBD2. The CDR3 covers 13 residues. The J segment lost 7 bases and the V segment lost 3 bases, leaving 6 bases of the junction unmatched. Germline CDR1 is SGHRS and CDR2 is YFSETQ. CDR3 amino acids: CASSSGTSEEQYF. CDR3 in DNA: TGCGCCAGCAGCTCAGGGACTAGTGAGGAGCAGTACTTC.

The chain links TRBV7-2 to TRBJ1-4; TRBD1 aligns across 7 bases. This CDR3 is 13 amino acids long. Per the germline V gene, CDR1 is SGHTA and CDR2 is FQGNSA. V was pared by 5 bases and J by 9 bases, with 6 bases of the junction left unmatched. CDR3 in amino acids: CASSTGQLKKLFF. The CDR3 DNA reads as TGTGCCAGCAGCACGGGACAGTTGAAAAAACTGTTTTTT.

The chain uses TRBV5-1 and TRBJ2-3; 8 bases are shared with TRBD1. J lost 2 bases, V lost 6 bases, and 8 bases had no gene match. Germline V lookup: CDR1 SGHRS, CDR2 YFSETQ. The CDR3 covers 15 residues. The CDR3 is CASILGQGNTDTQYF. The CDR3, as DNA: TGCGCCAGCATCCTTGGACAGGGTAACACAGATACGCAGTATTTT.

This rearrangement joins TRBV28 to TRBJ1-2; D is unresolved. The CDR3 extends over 12 amino acids. CDR1 MDHEN and CDR2 SYDVKM come from the germline V gene. The V and J ends lost 8 bases and 4 bases respectively, with 11 bases between them. CDR3 protein: CASGSELYGYTF. The CDR3 region has the DNA TGTGCCAGCGGTTCAGAGCTCTATGGCTACACCTTC.

The V call is TRBV27, the J call TRBJ1-1; tentative D call: TRBD1 (6 bases). Germline assignment: CDR1 MNHEY and CDR2 SMNVEV (reference sequence). Trimming stripped 5 bases from V and 0 bases from J, with 10 bases between. CDR3 length: 14 amino acids. For the CDR3, the DNA is TGTGCCAGCAGTCCCAGGGGACTGAACACTGAAGCTTTCTTT. Translating gives CASSPRGLNTEAFF.

V usage is TRBV27 and J usage is TRBJ1-2; 7 bases fit TRBD1. The CDR3 length is 15 residues. The J segment lost 5 bases and the V segment lost 4 bases, leaving 10 bases of the junction unmatched. CDR1 and CDR2 (germline): MNHEY, SMNVEV (reference sequence). CDR3 nucleotides: TGTGCCAGCAGTTCGGCCGGGACAGATTCATATGGCTACACCTTC. Translation: CASSSAGTDSYGYTF.

On this clone: Other DNA sequences in the same sample also yield this CDR3. The chain uses TRBV28 and TRBJ1-1; 10 nucleotides match TRBD1. V gave up 6 bases and J gave up 4 bases; unmatched junction bases: 8. CDR1 and CDR2 (germline): MDHEN, SYDVKM. The CDR3 is 15 residues long. CDR3 DNA: TGTGCCAGCAGCCCCCGGACAGGGGGGCCCACTGAAGCTTTCTTT. This translates into CASSPRTGGPTEAFF.

This clone was seen only once. This chain uses TRBV28 with TRBJ1-5; D possibly corresponds to TRBD1 (5 bases). Germline assignment: CDR1 MDHEN and CDR2 SYDVKM. The CDR3 consists of 18 residues. V gave up 6 bases and J gave up 12 bases, with 33 bases separating them. This CDR3 is CASRGRQGFPAGSVLQHF. The DNA of the CDR3 is TGTGCCAGCAGGGGGCGTCAGGGCTTTCCGGCGGGATCGGTTCTCCAGCATTTT.

The chain joins TRBV11-3 to TRBJ1-1; D is unclear. CDR3 length equals 15 residues. The V gene's germline CDR1 is SGHNT and CDR2 YENEEA. V was shortened by 0 bases and J by 2 bases, with 10 bases between the two germline ends. In DNA form, the CDR3 reads TGTGCCAGCAGCTTAGAGAGTACGGGAAACACTGAAGCTTTCTTT. Its protein is CASSLESTGNTEAFF.

The chain combines TRBV7-6 with TRBJ1-6; D is perhaps TRBD1 (6 bases). With 5 bases removed from V and 2 bases from J, the gap between germline ends came to 16 bases. This CDR3 has 17 amino acids. Germline V gene sequence: CDR1 SGHVS, CDR2 FNYEAQ. This chain's CDR3 is CASSPRSRGPYNSPLHF. CDR3 sequence (DNA): TGTGCCAGCAGCCCAAGATCCCGGGGGCCCTATAATTCACCCCTCCACTTT.

The V and J genes are TRBV7-9 and TRBJ1-2, with 9 bases matching TRBD1. Germline trimming cut 2 bases from V and 6 bases from J; bases unmatched to any gene: 7. The germline V gene has CDR1 SEHNR and CDR2 FQNEAQ (reference sequence). The CDR3 loop spans 15 amino acids. DNA of the CDR3: TGTGCCAGCAGCTTAAACAGGGGGCAATATGATGGCTACACCTTC. Protein product: CASSLNRGQYDGYTF.

The rearrangement links TRBV5-6 to TRBJ2-2; D is ambiguous. The V and J ends lost 0 bases and 4 bases respectively, with 4 bases between them. CDR1 SGHDT and CDR2 YYEEEE come from the germline V gene. The CDR3 length is 13 residues. The CDR3, as DNA: TGTGCCAGCAGCTTGGCGCCCACCGGGGAGCTGTTTTTT. Protein sequence: CASSLAPTGELFF.

This sequence joins TRBV23-1 and TRBJ1-5; no clear D gene. TRBV23-1 is known as an ORF, though its function is uncertain. The CDR3 is made up of 11 amino acids. Deletions cut 4 bases from V and 8 bases from J, with 6 bases between. The CDR3 DNA reads TGCGCCAGCAGTCTAAAGGAGCCCCAGCATTTT. Protein sequence: CASSLKEPQHF.

Concerning this clone: This same CDR3 is encoded by further DNA sequences in the sample. This sequence joins TRBV6-6 and TRBJ2-1, with 8 positions matching TRBD2. There are 15 residues in the CDR3. Germline V gene sequence: CDR1 MNHNY, CDR2 SVGAGI (reference sequence). The V segment lost 5 bases and the J segment 3 bases; nucleotides outside the gene matches: 6. CDR3 loop: CASSKSGSLYNEQFF. As DNA, the CDR3 is TGTGCCAGCAGTAAAAGCGGGAGTCTCTACAATGAGCAGTTCTTC.

V gene TRBV7-8 combines with J gene TRBJ2-1; possibly TRBD2 for D (6 bases). CDR1 and CDR2 from the germline V gene are SGHVS and FQNEAQ. Trimming took 6 bases from V and 10 from J, leaving 28 bases between them. The CDR3 extends over 17 amino acids. CDR3 sequence: CASRVSRVGGKGMEQFF. The CDR3 DNA reads TGTGCCAGCAGGGTTTCCCGTGTAGGCGGGAAGGGAATGGAGCAGTTCTTC.

The chain recombines TRBV28 with TRBJ2-7, with no clear D. The CDR3 has 14 amino acids. Germline CDR1 MDHEN, CDR2 SYDVKM. Trimming shortened V by 2 bases and J by 7 bases, and 15 bases separated the two germline ends. CDR3 sequence (DNA): TGTGCCAGCAGTTTAAGCCGTGATAGCTCTGAGCAGTACTTC. Amino acids: CASSLSRDSSEQYF.

This clone was recorded once. The chain carries TRBV7-9 and TRBJ2-3; TRBD1 might be the D (6 bases). The germline gives CDR1 SEHNR, CDR2 FQNEAQ (reference sequence). V gave up 3 bases and J gave up 3 bases, with 10 bases separating them. This CDR3 is built from 14 residues. The chain's CDR3 is CASSFRQVTDTQYF. The CDR3 DNA is TGTGCCAGCAGCTTCCGACAGGTAACAGATACGCAGTATTTT.

The genes are TRBV18 and TRBJ1-5, with D uncertain. V lost 6 bases to trimming and J lost 5 bases, with 11 bases between them. CDR1 KGHSH and CDR2 LQKENI come from the germline V gene. The CDR3 runs 13 residues. This CDR3 reads CASSPGVYQPQHF. CDR3 in DNA: TGTGCCAGCTCTCCCGGGGTTTATCAGCCCCAGCATTTT.

V gene TRBV29-1 combines with J gene TRBJ2-1, with 9 nucleotides matching TRBD2. Germline assignment: CDR1 SQVTM and CDR2 ANQGSEA. V lost 7 bases, J lost 0 bases, and 16 bases stayed unmatched. This CDR3 region has 18 residues. The CDR3 loop reads CSDTDRSGGRSSYNEQFF. The DNA of the CDR3 is TGCAGCGATACCGATAGAAGCGGGGGGAGAAGCTCCTACAATGAGCAGTTCTTC.

The chain is built from TRBV28 and TRBJ1-1; no clear D. CDR3 size: 14 residues. Germline assignment: CDR1 MDHEN and CDR2 SYDVKM. V was cut by 2 bases and J by 1 base, with 8 bases left in between. CDR3 amino acids: CASSLEGPNTEAFF. Here the CDR3 DNA reads TGTGCCAGCAGTTTAGAGGGTCCGAACACTGAAGCTTTCTTT.

The chain couples TRBV19 to TRBJ1-4; D is ambiguous. From germline, CDR1 is LNHDA and CDR2 SQIVND (reference sequence). Trimming stripped 6 bases from V and 0 bases from J, with 8 bases between. The CDR3 spans 14 residues. The CDR3 spells CASRNRATNEKLFF. In nucleotides, the CDR3 is TGTGCCAGTAGAAACCGAGCAACTAATGAAAAACTGTTTTTT.

The chain couples TRBV4-2 to TRBJ2-5; 9 positions agree with TRBD2. CDR1 is LGHNA, CDR2 YNFKEQ, per germline. V lost 4 bases and J lost 4; bases outside the gene matches: 1. This CDR3 is 13 amino acids long. DNA of the CDR3: TGTGCCAGCAGCCCTAGCGGGACAGAGACCCAGTACTTC. Protein: CASSPSGTETQYF.

The chain recombines TRBV7-9 with TRBJ1-2, with D uncertain. Germline-derived CDR1 and CDR2 are SEHNR and FQNEAQ (reference sequence). Trimming removed 5 bases at V and 2 bases at J, with 15 bases between. The CDR3 loop spans 15 amino acids. This chain's CDR3 is CASSPTGLKNYGYTF. CDR3 bases: TGTGCCAGCAGCCCCACGGGTCTGAAAAACTATGGCTACACCTTC.

V is TRBV5-1 and J is TRBJ1-4, with D tentatively TRBD1 (5 bases). The germline gives CDR1 SGHRS, CDR2 YFSETQ. The CDR3 is 16 residues long. V was trimmed by 4 bases and J by 8 bases, leaving 21 bases between them. The CDR3 loop is CASSPTGSRVPEKLFF. CDR3 in DNA: TGCGCCAGCAGCCCTACAGGCTCCAGGGTCCCCGAAAAACTGTTTTTT.

This rearrangement joins TRBV5-8 to TRBJ2-7; D is perhaps TRBD1 (5 bases). The germline V gene encodes CDR1 SGHTS and CDR2 YDEGEE. The V gene lost 2 bases and the J gene lost 5 bases, with 17 bases spanning the gap. The CDR3 consists of 15 residues. CDR3 sequence reads: CASSFWPQEGDEQYF. The CDR3 coding sequence is TGTGCCAGCAGCTTTTGGCCGCAGGAAGGGGACGAGCAGTACTTC.

The chain links TRBV6-1 to TRBJ1-2; D is undetermined. The CDR3 extends over 14 amino acids. CDR1 MNHNS and CDR2 SASEGT come from the germline V gene. The V end was cut by 1 base, the J end by 5 bases, with 11 bases between. This CDR3 reads CASSEVTGWYGYTF. The CDR3 DNA reads TGTGCCAGCAGTGAAGTGACGGGGTGGTATGGCTACACCTTC.

With regard to this clone: Different DNA sequences within this sample yield the same CDR3. This chain connects TRBV5-1 to TRBJ2-2, with no clear D. There are 14 residues in the CDR3. CDR1 and CDR2 from the germline V gene are SGHRS and YFSETQ. Trimming cost V 5 bases and J 2 bases, with 10 bases left between them. This CDR3 is CASSLRPNTGELFF. The CDR3 bases are TGCGCCAGCAGTCTCAGGCCAAACACCGGGGAGCTGTTTTTT. The whole variable domain, filled in from reference TRBV5-1 and TRBJ2-2, reads KAGVTQTPRYLIKTRGQQVTLSCSPISGHRSVSWYQQTPGQGLQFLFEYFSETQRNKGNFPGRFSGRQFSNSRSEMNVSTLELGDSALYLCASSLRPNTGELFFGEGSRLTVL.

This rearrangement joins TRBV18 to TRBJ2-3; D uncertain. CDR3 length equals 14 residues. Trimming removed 0 bases at V and 1 base at J, with 5 bases between. Looked up from germline, CDR1 is KGHSH and CDR2 is LQKENI. The CDR3 DNA reads as TGTGCCAGCTCACCACCGGAGCGCACAGATACGCAGTATTTT. It is translated as CASSPPERTDTQYF.

J is TRBJ1-1 and V is TRBV7-9; no clear D gene. The V gene's germline CDR1 is SEHNR and CDR2 FQNEAQ (reference sequence). There are 17 residues in the CDR3. Deletions cut 1 base from V and 4 bases from J, with 19 bases between. This CDR3 reads CASSLGGLWIPSTEAFF. For the CDR3, the DNA is TGTGCCAGCAGCTTAGGAGGGCTTTGGATTCCGAGCACTGAAGCTTTCTTT.